These T cell receptor beta chains were read from a single sample in a study of blood T cell repertoires in COVID-19. TCRdb keeps only in-frame clones here, not all; method: immunoSEQ multiplex PCR. The profile shows approximately 300,000 clones, 85% of them singletons. The sequenced sample was peripheral blood. The receptors derive from a woman in her forties or fifties with active or convalescent COVID-19. Both conserved end residues are part of each CDR3. D genes are given only for firm matches. Rows give clone size only sometimes, using once, few, many, or a class for an expanded clone.

len: 11; abundance: few; d_gene: .; j_gene: TRBJ1-2; v_gene: TRBV10-3; CDR3aa: CATQKNYGYTF; CDR3nt: TGTGCCACCCAGAAAAACTATGGCTACACCTTC
len: 12; abundance: few; d_gene: TRBD1; j_gene: TRBJ1-2; v_gene: TRBV28; CDR3aa: CATKTGNYGYTF; CDR3nt: TGTGCCACCAAGACAGGGAACTATGGCTACACCTTC
len: 16; abundance: once; d_gene: TRBD2; j_gene: TRBJ2-2; v_gene: TRBV7-9; CDR3aa: CASRFSSGRGPGELFF; CDR3nt: TGTGCCAGCAGATTTTCTAGCGGGAGGGGTCCCGGGGAGCTGTTTTTT
len: 13; abundance: .; d_gene: .; j_gene: TRBJ1-1; v_gene: TRBV5-6; CDR3aa: CASSLVGDTEAFF; CDR3nt: TGTGCCAGCAGCTTGGTAGGGGACACTGAAGCTTTCTTT
len: 12; abundance: .; d_gene: TRBD1; j_gene: TRBJ2-5; v_gene: TRBV29-1; CDR3aa: CSMRTGPETQYF; CDR3nt: TGCAGCATGCGGACAGGGCCAGAGACCCAGTACTTC
len: 15; abundance: .; d_gene: .; j_gene: TRBJ2-1; v_gene: TRBV5-1; CDR3aa: CASSLSRRGYNEQFF; CDR3nt: TGCGCCAGCAGCTTGAGCAGAAGGGGATACAATGAGCAGTTCTTC
len: 15; abundance: .; d_gene: TRBD1; j_gene: TRBJ1-4; v_gene: TRBV18; CDR3aa: CASSPDRDEAEKLFF; CDR3nt: TGTGCCAGCTCACCCGACAGGGACGAGGCGGAAAAACTGTTTTTT
len: 13; abundance: .; d_gene: TRBD1; j_gene: TRBJ1-1; v_gene: TRBV12-3/TRBV12-4; CDR3aa: CASRETGAAGAFF; CDR3nt: TGTGCCAGCAGGGAGACAGGGGCCGCAGGAGCTTTCTTT
len: 17; abundance: .; d_gene: TRBD1; j_gene: TRBJ2-2; v_gene: TRBV4-1; CDR3aa: CASSQGEPGQGTWELFF; CDR3nt: TGCGCCAGCAGCCAAGGAGAACCGGGACAGGGGACGTGGGAGCTGTTTTTT
len: 14; abundance: .; d_gene: TRBD2; j_gene: TRBJ2-5; v_gene: TRBV28; CDR3aa: CASSLAGAQETQYF; CDR3nt: TGTGCCAGCAGTTTAGCGGGAGCTCAAGAGACCCAGTACTTC
len: 16; abundance: .; d_gene: .; j_gene: TRBJ1-3; v_gene: TRBV28; CDR3aa: CASRMRERVTGNTIYF; CDR3nt: TGTGCCAGCAGGATGCGGGAGAGGGTCACTGGAAACACCATATATTTT
len: 13; abundance: .; d_gene: .; j_gene: TRBJ2-3; v_gene: TRBV6-4; CDR3aa: CASSDGDRRTQYF; CDR3nt: TGTGCCAGCAGTGACGGAGACCGGAGGACGCAGTATTTT
len: 14; abundance: .; d_gene: .; j_gene: TRBJ1-1; v_gene: TRBV5-1; CDR3aa: CASSLVPGDTEAFF; CDR3nt: TGCGCCAGCAGCTTGGTCCCCGGGGACACTGAAGCTTTCTTT
len: 15; abundance: .; d_gene: TRBD1; j_gene: TRBJ2-1; v_gene: TRBV6-5; CDR3aa: CASTDPGQGYNEQFF; CDR3nt: TGTGCCAGCACCGACCCGGGACAGGGCTACAATGAGCAGTTCTTC
len: 15; abundance: once; d_gene: .; j_gene: TRBJ2-3; v_gene: TRBV5-1; CDR3aa: CASSLDGMRTDTQYF; CDR3nt: TGCGCCAGCAGCTTGGACGGTATGAGGACAGATACGCAGTATTTT